The 20 T cell receptor beta chains listed next were all sequenced from one sample in a study of T cell responses to AZD1222 COVID-19 vaccine. Sequencing was performed with immunoSEQ multiplex PCR; in TCRdb, only in-frame clones are kept and a portion is missing. In the table there are roughly 100,000 clones, 84% of which are singletons. Sequencing used peripheral blood, obtained 28 days after the second AZD1222 dose. All receptors derive from an adult who received the AZD1222 COVID-19 vaccine.

The genes are TRBV11-3 and TRBJ2-3, with D unclear. The V end was cut by 5 bases, the J end by 2 bases, with 11 bases between. The CDR3 is 14 residues long. Looked up from germline, CDR1 is SGHNT and CDR2 is YENEEA. The CDR3 bases are TGTGCCAGCAGCCGAGAATTCCTCACAGATACGCAGTATTTT. Its translation is CASSREFLTDTQYF.

V and J are TRBV11-3 and TRBJ2-2, with D maybe TRBD2 (6 bases). The length of the CDR3 is 16 residues. Per germline, CDR1 SGHNT and CDR2 YENEEA. V dropped 5 bases and J dropped 4 bases, with 17 bases sitting between them. CDR3 nucleotide sequence: TGTGCCAGCAGCCCGGGCGCGGGGAGGTTCACCGGGGAGCTGTTTTTT. This encodes CASSPGAGRFTGELFF.

The V call is TRBV24-1, the J call TRBJ2-5; the D gene could be TRBD1 or TRBD2 (5 bases each). V lost 5 bases to trimming and J lost 5 bases, with 17 bases between them. CDR1 and CDR2 from the germline V gene are KGHDR and SFDVKD. This CDR3 has 15 amino acids. CDR3 sequence reads: CATSGTLGDSETQYF. The CDR3 region has the DNA TGTGCCACCAGTGGGACCTTGGGGGATTCGGAGACCCAGTACTTC.

DNA for the CDR3: TGTGCCAGTAGTACTACAGGTTCTCCGGCAGGCTACACCTTC. Translation: CASSTTGSPAGYTF. The rearrangement links TRBV19 to TRBJ1-2; tentatively, D is TRBD1 (5 bases). Trimming pared 4 bases from V and 8 bases from J, leaving 17 bases between. The CDR3 runs to 14 residues. Germline loops: CDR1 LNHDA, CDR2 SQIVND (reference sequence).

The rearrangement links TRBV27 to TRBJ1-2; weak D call: TRBD1 (6 bases). The V end was cut by 4 bases, the J end by 4 bases, with 13 bases between. Per the germline V gene, CDR1 is MNHEY and CDR2 is SMNVEV (reference sequence). This CDR3 has 14 residues. CDR3: CASSSGHRVYGYTF. The DNA for the CDR3 is TGTGCCAGCAGTTCCGGTCACAGGGTCTATGGCTACACCTTC.

This chain connects TRBV5-8 to TRBJ1-3; D is possibly TRBD1 (6 bases). The V end was cut by 1 base, the J end by 0 bases, with 11 bases between. Germline assignment: CDR1 SGHTS and CDR2 YDEGEE. This CDR3 has 16 amino acids. The chain's CDR3 is CASSLLGAHSGNTIYF. CDR3 nucleotides: TGTGCCAGCAGCTTGTTGGGGGCCCACTCTGGAAACACCATATATTTT.

The rearrangement joins TRBV7-2 to TRBJ2-3; possibly TRBD1 for D (5 bases). Germline-derived CDR1 and CDR2 are SGHTA and FQGNSA. This CDR3 region has 16 residues. Trimming shortened V by 5 bases and J by 1 base, and 16 bases separated the two germline ends. DNA for the CDR3: TGTGCCAGCAGCGCTCACGGGCTAGGGGGCACAGATACGCAGTATTTT. Translated: CASSAHGLGGTDTQYF.

This clone was observed once. In nucleotides, the CDR3 is TGTGCCAGCTCACCGGCCGGGACCGAAGGATGGGCTTTCTTT. Translation: CASSPAGTEGWAFF. The genes are TRBV18 and TRBJ1-1, with D maybe TRBD1 (5 bases). Deletions cut 3 bases from V and 11 bases from J, with 19 bases between. CDR1 is KGHSH, CDR2 LQKENI, per germline. The CDR3 is made up of 14 amino acids.

The rearrangement uses TRBV18 and TRBJ1-3; no reliable D call. Deletions cut 3 bases from V and 0 bases from J, with 9 bases between. The germline V gene encodes CDR1 KGHSH and CDR2 LQKENI. The CDR3 has 15 amino acids. As DNA, the CDR3 is TGTGCCAGCTCACCCGCCTACAACTCTGGAAACACCATATATTTT. This encodes CASSPAYNSGNTIYF.

The genes are TRBV23-1 and TRBJ1-5; no clear D gene. TRBV23-1 is an ORF for which the function is uncertain. The CDR3 runs 20 residues. The germline V and J ends were trimmed by 6 bases and 0 bases, with 27 bases remaining between them. CDR3 sequence (DNA): TGCGCCAGCAGACCCGGTTCGGGAGTCACATGCTATGATAGCAATCAGCCCCAGCATTTT. The encoded protein is CASRPGSGVTCYDSNQPQHF.

The J gene is TRBJ2-1, the V gene TRBV19; 11 nucleotides line up with TRBD2. In germline, CDR1 is LNHDA, CDR2 SQIVND (reference sequence). V was clipped by 7 bases and J by 8 bases; unmatched bases: 10. This CDR3 contains 15 residues. CDR3 nucleotide sequence: TGTGCCAGTACCCCAACTAGCGGGAGTATGTATGAGCAGTTCTTC. Protein sequence: CASTPTSGSMYEQFF. The whole variable domain, remainder taken from reference TRBV19 and TRBJ2-1, is DGGITQSPKYLFRKEGQNVTLSCEQNLNHDAMYWYRQDPGQGLRLIYYSQIVNDFQKGDIAEGYSVSREKKESFPLTVTSAQKNPTAFYLCASTPTSGSMYEQFFGPGTRLTVL.

A single count supports this clone. The CDR3 sequence is CASSPVDSSNTGELFF. The CDR3 DNA reads as TGTGCCAGCTCACCCGTCGACAGCTCGAACACCGGGGAGCTGTTTTTT. The V call is TRBV18, the J call TRBJ2-2; D is possibly TRBD1 (5 bases). Germline assignment: CDR1 KGHSH and CDR2 LQKENI. With 3 bases removed from V and 0 bases from J, the gap between germline ends came to 11 bases. The CDR3 covers 16 residues. Full variable domain (outside the CDR3, taken from reference TRBV18 and TRBJ2-2): NAGVMQNPRHLVRRRGQEARLRCSPMKGHSHVYWYRQLPEEGLKFMVYLQKENIIDESGMPKERFSAEFPKEGPSILRIQQVVRGDSAAYFCASSPVDSSNTGELFFGEGSRLTVL.

The rearrangement joins TRBV7-2 to TRBJ2-1; 11 nucleotides agree with TRBD2. The CDR3 runs 13 residues. Looked up from germline, CDR1 is SGHTA and CDR2 is FQGNSA. Trimming at V came to 5 bases and at J to 10 bases, leaving 4 bases not matched to a gene. CDR3: CASSLGLAEEQFF. The DNA of the CDR3 is TGTGCCAGCAGCCTGGGACTAGCGGAAGAGCAGTTCTTC.

The rearrangement joins TRBV29-1 to TRBJ2-3; 12 bases are a match to TRBD2. The CDR3 totals 14 residues. CDR1 and CDR2 (germline): SQVTM, ANQGSEA. The junction had 5 bases not matched to a gene; V was cut back by 5 bases and J by 5 bases. This CDR3 reads CSVKTSGRQDTQYF. CDR3 sequence (DNA): TGCAGCGTTAAGACTAGCGGGAGACAAGATACGCAGTATTTT.

The chain couples TRBV5-4 to TRBJ2-4; D may be TRBD2 (5 bases). This CDR3 is 18 amino acids long. The V gene lost 4 bases and the J gene lost 3 bases, with 23 bases spanning the gap. Germline lookup yields CDR1 SGHNT and CDR2 YYREEE (reference sequence). The CDR3 DNA sequence: TGTGCCAGCAGCGGCTCGTTTATGTGGGCACGGGACAAAAACATTCAGTACTTC. Its protein is CASSGSFMWARDKNIQYF. Full variable domain (rest looked up from reference TRBV5-4 and TRBJ2-4): ETGVTQSPTHLIKTRGQQVTLRCSSQSGHNTVSWYQQALGQGPQFIFQYYREEENGRGNFPPRFSGLQFPNYSSELNVNALELDDSALYLCASSGSFMWARDKNIQYFGAGTRLSVL.

This rearrangement joins TRBV7-2 to TRBJ2-5, with 12 bases aligning to TRBD2. The CDR3 runs 19 residues. J lost 5 bases, V lost 5 bases, and 18 bases had no gene match. Germline V gene sequence: CDR1 SGHTA, CDR2 FQGNSA. CDR3 sequence: CASSPILAGGSGIPETQYF. CDR3 nucleotides: TGTGCCAGCAGCCCGATACTAGCGGGAGGATCCGGGATTCCCGAGACCCAGTACTTC.

V and J are TRBV5-1 and TRBJ1-3; D is unclear. CDR1 is SGHRS, CDR2 YFSETQ, per germline. Trimming stripped 0 bases from V and 0 bases from J, with 10 bases between. The CDR3 contains 16 residues. The CDR3 region is CASSLGGSSSGNTIYF. In nucleotides, the CDR3 is TGCGCCAGCAGCTTGGGTGGCTCAAGCTCTGGAAACACCATATATTTT.

The chain is built from TRBV7-2 and TRBJ2-2; D is possibly TRBD1 or TRBD2 (6 bases each). Trimming pared 6 bases from V and 4 bases from J, leaving 15 bases between. The CDR3 length is 15 residues. Germline assignment: CDR1 SGHTA and CDR2 FQGNSA. The CDR3 reads CASRQRGGGTGELFF. CDR3 in DNA: TGTGCCAGCAGGCAGCGTGGAGGGGGCACCGGGGAGCTGTTTTTT.

This clone was detected only a few times. The rearrangement uses TRBV9 and TRBJ2-2; D perhaps matches TRBD2 (5 bases). The CDR3 sequence is 13 residues long. V lost 2 bases and J 6 bases, leaving 8 bases between the germline ends. CDR1 and CDR2 from the germline V gene are SGDLS and YYNGEE. CDR3 sequence: CASSVRDAGELFF. For the CDR3, the DNA is TGTGCCAGCAGCGTCCGGGATGCCGGGGAGCTGTTTTTT.

The rearrangement links TRBV10-3 to TRBJ1-4, with 7 positions matching TRBD1. Germline lookup yields CDR1 ENHRY and CDR2 SYGVKD. The ends lost 6 bases at V and 8 bases at J; junction bases unmatched: 9. This CDR3 has 14 residues. The DNA of the CDR3 is TGTGCCATCAGAGCGACAGGGTGGAACGAAAAACTGTTTTTT. It yields the protein CAIRATGWNEKLFF.